The clone carrying this T cell receptor beta chain was detected a few times. Antigen specificity is unknown. This sample is drawn from a study of CD8+ T cells in alopecia areata. Study context: Treated patients swallowed 5 to 10 mg of oral tofacitinib twice daily.

Findings and caveats of the study: Normal skin's resident alphabeta T cells are also sequenced in scalp samples.

The sequencing template was cDNA reverse transcribed from extracted RNA. Repertoires were generated with immunoSEQ multiplex PCR, while TCRdb's copy carries only in-frame clones and drops some. Among more than 150,000 clones, about 53% were seen once, and the ten largest hold roughly 21%. The CDR3 loop spans 15 amino acids. The V gene lost 3 bases and the J gene lost 7 bases, with 13 bases spanning the gap. Looked up from germline, CDR1 is LGHNA and CDR2 is YSLEER. The rearrangement links TRBV4-3 to TRBJ1-6; D perhaps matches TRBD1 (6 bases). The material sequenced was CD8+ T cells sorted from blood, taken at week 0. The origin of this receptor is a human donor with alopecia areata. As DNA, the CDR3 is TGCGCCAGCAGCCAGAGGGGGGACACCAATTCACCCCTCCACTTT. This gives the protein CASSQRGDTNSPLHF.